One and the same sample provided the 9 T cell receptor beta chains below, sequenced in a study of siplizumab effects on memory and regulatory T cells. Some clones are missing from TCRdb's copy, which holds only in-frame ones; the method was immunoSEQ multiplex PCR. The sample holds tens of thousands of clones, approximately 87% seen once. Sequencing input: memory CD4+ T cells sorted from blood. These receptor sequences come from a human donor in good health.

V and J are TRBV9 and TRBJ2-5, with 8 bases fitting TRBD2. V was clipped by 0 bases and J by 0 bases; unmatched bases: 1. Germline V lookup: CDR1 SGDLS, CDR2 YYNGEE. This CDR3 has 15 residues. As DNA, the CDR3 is TGTGCCAGCAGCGTAGCGGGGGGGTACCAAGAGACCCAGTACTTC. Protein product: CASSVAGGYQETQYF.

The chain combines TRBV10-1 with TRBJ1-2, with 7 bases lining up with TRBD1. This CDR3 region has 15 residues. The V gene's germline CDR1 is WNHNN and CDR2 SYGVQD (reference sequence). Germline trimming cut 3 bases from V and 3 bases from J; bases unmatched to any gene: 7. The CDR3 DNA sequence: TGCGCCAGCAGTGATCCCCGGGACAGACACTATGGCTACACCTTC. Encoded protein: CASSDPRDRHYGYTF.

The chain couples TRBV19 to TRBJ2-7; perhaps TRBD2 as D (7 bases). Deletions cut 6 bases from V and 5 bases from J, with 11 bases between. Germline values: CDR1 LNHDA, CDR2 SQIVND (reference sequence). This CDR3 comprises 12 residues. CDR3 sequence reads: CASRGGGHEQYF. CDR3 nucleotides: TGTGCCAGTAGAGGGGGGGGCCACGAGCAGTACTTC. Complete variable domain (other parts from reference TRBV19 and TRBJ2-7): DGGITQSPKYLFRKEGQNVTLSCEQNLNHDAMYWYRQDPGQGLRLIYYSQIVNDFQKGDIAEGYSVSREKKESFPLTVTSAQKNPTAFYLCASRGGGHEQYFGPGTRLTVT.

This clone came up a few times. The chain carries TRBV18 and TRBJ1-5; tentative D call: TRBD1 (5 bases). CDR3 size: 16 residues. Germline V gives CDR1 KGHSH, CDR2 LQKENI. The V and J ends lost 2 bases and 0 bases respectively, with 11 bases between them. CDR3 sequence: CASSPSSGNSNQPQHF. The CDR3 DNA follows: TGTGCCAGCTCACCAAGCTCAGGGAATAGCAATCAGCCCCAGCATTTT.

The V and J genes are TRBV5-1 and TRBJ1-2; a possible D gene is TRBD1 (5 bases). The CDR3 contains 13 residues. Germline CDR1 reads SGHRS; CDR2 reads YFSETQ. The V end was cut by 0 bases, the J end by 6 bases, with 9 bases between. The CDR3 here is CASSLGRDDGYTF. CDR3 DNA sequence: TGCGCCAGCAGCTTGGGCAGGGATGATGGCTACACCTTC.

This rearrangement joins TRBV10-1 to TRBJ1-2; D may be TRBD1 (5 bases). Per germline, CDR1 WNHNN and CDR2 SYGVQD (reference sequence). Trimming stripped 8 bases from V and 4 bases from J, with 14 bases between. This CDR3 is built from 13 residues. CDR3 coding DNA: TGCGCCAGCTCGGCCGGGGACGGCTATGGCTACACCTTC. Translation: CASSAGDGYGYTF.

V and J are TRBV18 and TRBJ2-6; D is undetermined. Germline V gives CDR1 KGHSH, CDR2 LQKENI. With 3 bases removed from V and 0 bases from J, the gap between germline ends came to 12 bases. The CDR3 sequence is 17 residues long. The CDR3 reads CASSPGSPISGANVLTF. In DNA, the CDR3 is TGTGCCAGCTCACCTGGGTCCCCGATCTCTGGGGCCAACGTCCTGACTTTC. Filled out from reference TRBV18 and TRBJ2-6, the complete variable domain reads NAGVMQNPRHLVRRRGQEARLRCSPMKGHSHVYWYRQLPEEGLKFMVYLQKENIIDESGMPKERFSAEFPKEGPSILRIQQVVRGDSAAYFCASSPGSPISGANVLTFGAGSRLTVL.

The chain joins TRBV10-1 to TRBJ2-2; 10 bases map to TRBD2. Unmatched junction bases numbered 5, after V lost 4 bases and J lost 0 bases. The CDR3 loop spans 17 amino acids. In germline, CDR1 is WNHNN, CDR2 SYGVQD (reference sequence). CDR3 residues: CASSAVAGGPNTGELFF. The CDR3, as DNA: TGCGCCAGCAGTGCGGTAGCGGGAGGACCGAACACCGGGGAGCTGTTTTTT.

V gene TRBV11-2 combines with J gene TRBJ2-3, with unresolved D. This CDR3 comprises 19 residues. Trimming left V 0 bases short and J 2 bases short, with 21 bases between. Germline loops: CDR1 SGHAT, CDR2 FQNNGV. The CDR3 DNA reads TGTGCCAGCAGCTTAGAAGGTCGGTGGGCAGAGCGAGACACAGATACGCAGTATTTT. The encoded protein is CASSLEGRWAERDTDTQYF.